These T cell receptor beta chains were read from a single sample in a study of cytomegalovirus exposure and HLA in healthy donors. The table came from immunoSEQ multiplex PCR; TCRdb's copy has only in-frame clones and leaves some out. The sample data list more than 140,000 clones. The sequencing input was PBMCs. The receptors here all came from a woman under 30 in good health and CMV-seronegative. Both conserved end residues are part of each CDR3. D genes are given only for firm matches.

TRBJ1-2 TRBV5-5 TRBD1 CASSLSSGGGYGYTF TGTGCCAGCAGCTTAAGTTCAGGGGGCGGCTATGGCTACACCTTC
TRBJ2-5 TRBV7-2 TRBD2 CASSFSSGQETQYF TGTGCCAGCAGCTTTTCTAGCGGCCAAGAGACCCAGTACTTC
TRBJ2-5 TRBV4-1 . CASSQVTGEGTQYF TGCGCCAGCAGCCAAGTGACAGGGGAGGGGACCCAGTACTTC
TRBJ2-3 TRBV11-3 . CASSLGRRGGASQYF TGTGCCAGCAGCTTAGGTCGTAGAGGGGGAGCGTCGCAGTATTTT
TRBJ2-3 TRBV30 TRBD2 CAWSVPYTRERSDTQYF TGTGCCTGGAGTGTACCCTATACGCGGGAGCGATCAGATACGCAGTATTTT
TRBJ1-2 TRBV6-4 . CASTQGLRGYGYTF TGTGCCAGCACCCAGGGACTCCGGGGCTATGGCTACACCTTC
TRBJ2-1 TRBV2 TRBD1 CASSGTSQGEVYNEQFF TGTGCCAGCAGTGGCACTTCACAGGGGGAAGTCTACAATGAGCAGTTCTTC
TRBJ1-5 TRBV4-1 . CASSQEPRTGGLNQPQHF TGCGCCAGCAGCCAAGAACCGCGGACCGGGGGTCTCAATCAGCCCCAGCATTTT
TRBJ1-2 TRBV28 . CASGSGVLGYTF TGTGCCAGCGGGTCCGGGGTCCTTGGCTACACCTTC
TRBJ2-3 TRBV20-1 . CSAREVNTQYF TGCAGTGCGAGGGAAGTAAATACGCAGTATTTT
TRBJ2-7 TRBV27 TRBD2 CASSLLPSGRTYEQYF TGTGCCAGCAGTTTATTGCCCAGCGGGAGGACCTACGAGCAGTACTTC
TRBJ2-1 TRBV5-1 TRBD2 CASSLEASGGYNEQFF TGCGCCAGCAGCTTGGAGGCTAGCGGGGGATACAATGAGCAGTTCTTC
TRBJ2-3 TRBV5-1 TRBD2 CASSLGLAGVGTDTQYF TGCGCCAGCAGCTTGGGACTAGCGGGAGTGGGGACAGATACGCAGTATTTT
TRBJ2-3 TRBV5-4 TRBD2 CATSGGISGSDVTQYF TGTGCCACCTCGGGGGGAATAAGCGGGAGTGATGTTACGCAGTATTTT
TRBJ2-5 TRBV15 TRBD1 CATSRDTQGAIGETQYF TGTGCCACCAGCAGAGATACCCAGGGGGCGATTGGGGAGACCCAGTACTTC
TRBJ2-7 TRBV4-1 . CASSPWPAHSSYEQYF TGCGCCAGCAGCCCTTGGCCAGCCCACAGCTCCTACGAGCAGTACTTC
TRBJ2-7 TRBV5-4 TRBD2 CASSLAGAWEQYF TGTGCCAGCAGCTTAGCGGGAGCTTGGGAGCAGTACTTC
TRBJ2-3 TRBV11-3 . CASSFSGISTDTQYF TGTGCCAGCAGCTTCTCAGGGATAAGCACAGATACGCAGTATTTT
TRBJ2-1 TRBV27 TRBD2 CASSLTGGSSYNEQFF TGTGCCAGCAGTTTGACGGGAGGGAGCTCCTACAATGAGCAGTTCTTC
TRBJ2-7 TRBV7-3 TRBD2 CASSSGTSGKQYF TGTGCCAGCAGCTCCGGGACTAGCGGGAAGCAGTACTTC
TRBJ1-1 TRBV5-1 TRBD1 CASSLVGQGTYRSNTEAFF TGCGCCAGCAGCTTGGTTGGACAGGGCACTTATAGATCGAACACTGAAGCTTTCTTT
TRBJ2-1 TRBV10-3 TRBD2 CAIPKASGSGEQFF TGTGCCATCCCGAAGGCTAGCGGGAGTGGCGAGCAGTTCTTC
TRBJ2-3 TRBV19 . CASSISPVTDTQYF TGTGCCAGTAGTATCTCCCCGGTTACAGATACGCAGTATTTT
TRBJ1-2 TRBV5-5 . CASNPGGSGYTF TGTGCCAGCAACCCGGGGGGCTCTGGCTACACCTTC
TRBJ2-3 TRBV14 . CASSQGMSSTDTQYF TGTGCCAGCAGCCAGGGCATGTCTAGCACAGATACGCAGTATTTT
TRBJ1-5 TRBV19 . CASNGWAGRRDYSNQPQHF TGTGCCAGTAATGGGTGGGCGGGACGACGGGACTATAGCAATCAGCCCCAGCATTTT
TRBJ2-1 TRBV5-1 TRBD2 CASSLSGGDYNEQFF TGCGCCAGCAGCTTATCCGGGGGGGACTACAATGAGCAGTTCTTC
TRBJ1-2 TRBV14 TRBD1 CASSQDWTRGRDGYTF TGTGCCAGCAGCCAAGATTGGACCAGGGGGCGGGATGGCTACACCTTC
TRBJ2-6 TRBV5-4 . CASSPSASGANVLTF TGTGCCAGCAGCCCGAGCGCCTCTGGGGCCAACGTCCTGACTTTC
TRBJ1-3 TRBV11-2 . CASSPRLGQGNTIYF TGTGCCAGCAGCCCGAGACTGGGGCAGGGAAACACCATATATTTT
TRBJ1-1 TRBV27 . CASRRYRDTEAFF TGTGCCAGCAGGCGATACAGGGACACTGAAGCTTTCTTT
TRBJ2-1 TRBV19 TRBD1 CASSIGQGISYNEQFF TGTGCCAGTAGTATCGGACAGGGGATCTCCTACAATGAGCAGTTCTTC
TRBJ1-3 TRBV7-6 TRBD1 CASSPDRAGNTIYF TGTGCCAGCAGCCCGGACAGGGCTGGAAACACCATATATTTT
TRBJ1-5 TRBV28 . CAIRGVAQPQHF TGTGCCATTCGCGGGGTTGCTCAGCCCCAGCATTTT
TRBJ1-2 TRBV9 TRBD1 CASSPNGDSYGYTF TGTGCCAGCAGCCCAAATGGGGACAGCTATGGCTACACCTTC
TRBJ1-6 TRBV4-1 . CASSLLKSNSPLHF TGCGCCAGCAGCCTACTTAAGTCGAATTCACCCCTCCACTTT
TRBJ2-1 TRBV7-2 . CASESGSYNEQFF TGTGCCAGCGAAAGCGGCTCCTACAATGAGCAGTTCTTC
TRBJ1-5 TRBV7-2 . CASSHGRRTYSNQPQHF TGTGCCAGCAGCCACGGGAGACGAACATATAGCAATCAGCCCCAGCATTTT
TRBJ2-1 TRBV19 TRBD2 CASSKTSGAYNEQFF TGTGCCAGTAGTAAAACTAGCGGAGCTTACAATGAGCAGTTCTTC
TRBJ2-1 TRBV20-1 . CSAEVGVEQFF TGCAGTGCCGAGGTGGGTGTCGAGCAGTTCTTC
TRBJ2-2 TRBV19 TRBD2 CASSTVAGGDTGELFF TGTGCCAGTAGTACCGTAGCGGGAGGGGACACCGGGGAGCTGTTTTTT
TRBJ2-7 TRBV5-4 . CASSQPGQSSYEQYF TGTGCCAGCAGCCAACCGGGACAAAGCTCCTACGAGCAGTACTTC
TRBJ1-1 TRBV7-2 . CASSLRPSGTTDEAFF TGTGCCAGCAGCTTAAGGCCCAGCGGGACGACGGATGAAGCTTTCTTT
TRBJ1-4 TRBV5-4 . CASSLDGQGIPNEKLFF TGTGCCAGCAGCTTGGATGGGCAGGGGATCCCTAATGAAAAACTGTTTTTT
TRBJ2-1 TRBV30 . CAWSARWAEQFF TGTGCCTGGAGCGCTCGCTGGGCTGAGCAGTTCTTC
TRBJ1-5 TRBV7-3 . CASSLSKTGYSNQPQHF TGTGCCAGCAGCCTATCTAAGACAGGTTATAGCAATCAGCCCCAGCATTTT
TRBJ2-1 TRBV7-9 . CASTPEASYNEQFF TGTGCCAGCACCCCAGAGGCCTCCTACAATGAGCAGTTCTTC
TRBJ2-5 TRBV11-2 TRBD2 CASSFSGRAVETQYF TGTGCCAGCAGCTTTAGCGGGAGGGCTGTGGAGACCCAGTACTTC
TRBJ1-4 TRBV6-1 TRBD1 CASSELGHRGLRGEKLFF TGTGCCAGCAGTGAATTGGGCCACAGGGGGCTCAGGGGGGAAAAACTGTTTTTT
TRBJ2-3 TRBV5-1 . CASSTGQLSTDTQYF TGCGCCAGCAGTACCGGACAGCTTAGCACAGATACGCAGTATTTT
TRBJ1-5 TRBV9 TRBD1 CASSVGTVGQPQHF TGTGCCAGCAGCGTCGGGACAGTCGGTCAGCCCCAGCATTTT
TRBJ1-1 TRBV30 . CACTAGEAFF TGTGCCTGTACAGCGGGAGAAGCTTTCTTT
TRBJ2-7 TRBV7-6 TRBD2 CASSPPPTSGRAGGQYF TGTGCCAGCAGCCCACCCCCGACTAGCGGGAGGGCCGGGGGGCAGTACTTC
TRBJ1-5 TRBV29-1 . CSVGGKGNQPQHF TGCAGCGTTGGGGGCAAGGGCAATCAGCCCCAGCATTTT
TRBJ2-1 TRBV19 . CASQSGVSPLSFIDEQFF TGTGCCAGTCAATCGGGGGTGTCCCCACTATCTTTTATCGATGAGCAGTTCTTC